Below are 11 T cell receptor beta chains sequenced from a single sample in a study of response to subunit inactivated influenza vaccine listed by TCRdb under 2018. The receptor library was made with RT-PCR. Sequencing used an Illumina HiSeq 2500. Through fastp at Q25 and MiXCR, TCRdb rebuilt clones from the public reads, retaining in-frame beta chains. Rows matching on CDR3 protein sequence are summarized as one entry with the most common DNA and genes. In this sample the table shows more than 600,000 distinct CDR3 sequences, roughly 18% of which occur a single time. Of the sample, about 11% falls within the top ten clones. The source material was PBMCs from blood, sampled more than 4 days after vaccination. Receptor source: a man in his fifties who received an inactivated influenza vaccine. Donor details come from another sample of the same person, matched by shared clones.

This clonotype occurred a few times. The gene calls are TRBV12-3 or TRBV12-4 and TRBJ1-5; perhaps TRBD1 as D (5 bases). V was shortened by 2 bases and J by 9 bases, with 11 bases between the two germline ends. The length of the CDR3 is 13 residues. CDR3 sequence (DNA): TGTGCCAGCAGTTTAAGTGGGGCGCCGCCCCAGCATTTT. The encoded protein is CASSLSGAPPQHF.

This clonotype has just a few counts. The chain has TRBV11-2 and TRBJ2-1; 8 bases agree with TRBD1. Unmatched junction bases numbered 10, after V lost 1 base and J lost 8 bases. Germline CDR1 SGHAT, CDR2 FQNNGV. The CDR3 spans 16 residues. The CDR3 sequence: CASSLVLLDRVDEQFF. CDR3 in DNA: TGTGCCAGCAGCTTAGTCCTTTTGGACAGGGTCGATGAGCAGTTCTTC.

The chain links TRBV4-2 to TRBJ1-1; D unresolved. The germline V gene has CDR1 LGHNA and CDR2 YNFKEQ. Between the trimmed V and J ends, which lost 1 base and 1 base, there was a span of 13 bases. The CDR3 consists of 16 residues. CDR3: CASSQAKAGSNTEAFF. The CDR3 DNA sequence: TGTGCCAGCAGCCAAGCCAAAGCGGGGTCGAACACTGAAGCTTTCTTT.

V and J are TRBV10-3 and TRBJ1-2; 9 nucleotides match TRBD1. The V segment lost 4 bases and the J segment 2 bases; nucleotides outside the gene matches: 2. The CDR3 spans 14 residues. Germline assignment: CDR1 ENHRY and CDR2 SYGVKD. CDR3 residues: CAISGGQGNYGYTF. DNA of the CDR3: TGTGCCATCAGTGGAGGACAGGGGAACTATGGCTACACCTTC.

CDR3 nucleotide sequence: TGTGCCAGCAGCCCTTGGACAGGGGGCTTCAACGAGCAGTACTTC. Translation: CASSPWTGGFNEQYF. This chain uses TRBV12-3 or TRBV12-4 with TRBJ2-7, with 11 bases that match TRBD1. J gave up 5 bases and V 6 bases, and 9 bases lay outside the gene matches. The CDR3 is 15 residues long.

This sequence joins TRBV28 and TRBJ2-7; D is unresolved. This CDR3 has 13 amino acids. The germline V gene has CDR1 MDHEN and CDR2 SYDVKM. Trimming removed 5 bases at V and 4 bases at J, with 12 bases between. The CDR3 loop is CASSPPPGYEQYF. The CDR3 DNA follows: TGTGCCAGCAGTCCCCCTCCGGGTTACGAGCAGTACTTC.

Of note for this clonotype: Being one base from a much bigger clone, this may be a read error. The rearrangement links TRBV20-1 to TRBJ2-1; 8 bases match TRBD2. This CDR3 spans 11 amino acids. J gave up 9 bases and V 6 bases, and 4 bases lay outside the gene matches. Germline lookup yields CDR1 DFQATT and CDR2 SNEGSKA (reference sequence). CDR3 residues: CSAGRGSEQFF. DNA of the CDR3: TGCAGTGCCGGGAGGGGGAGTGAGCAGTTCTTC.

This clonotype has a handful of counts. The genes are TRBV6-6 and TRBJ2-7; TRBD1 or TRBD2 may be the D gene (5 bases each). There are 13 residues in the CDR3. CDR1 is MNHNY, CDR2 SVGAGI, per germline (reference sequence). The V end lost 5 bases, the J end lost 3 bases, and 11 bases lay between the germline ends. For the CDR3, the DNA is TGTGCCAGCAGTAAAGGGACGCACTACGAGCAGTACTTC. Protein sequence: CASSKGTHYEQYF.

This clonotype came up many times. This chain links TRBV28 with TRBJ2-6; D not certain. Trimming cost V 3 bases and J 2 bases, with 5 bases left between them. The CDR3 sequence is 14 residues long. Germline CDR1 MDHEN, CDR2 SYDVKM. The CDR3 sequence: CASSLLTGANVLTF. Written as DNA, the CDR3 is TGTGCCAGCAGTTTGCTGACTGGGGCCAACGTCCTGACTTTC.

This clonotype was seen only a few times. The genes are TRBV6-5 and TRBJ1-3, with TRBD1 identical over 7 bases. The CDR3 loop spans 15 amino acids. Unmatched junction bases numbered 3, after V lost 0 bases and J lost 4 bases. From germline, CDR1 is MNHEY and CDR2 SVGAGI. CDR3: CASSYSEQGGNTIYF. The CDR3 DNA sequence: TGTGCCAGCAGTTACTCGGAACAGGGGGGAAACACCATATATTTT.

CDR3 residues: CASRGPDRGEQYF. CDR3 sequence (DNA): TGTGCCAGCAGAGGTCCGGACAGGGGCGAGCAGTACTTC. The rearrangement joins TRBV6-1 to TRBJ2-7, with 9 positions matching TRBD1. The V gene's germline CDR1 is MNHNS and CDR2 SASEGT. This CDR3 contains 13 residues. The ends lost 6 bases at V and 6 bases at J; junction bases unmatched: 6.